This T cell receptor (beta chain) was documented in a study of cytomegalovirus exposure and HLA in healthy donors. Use of 60 Vbeta and 13 Jbeta primers characterized the PCR. Some clones are missing from TCRdb's copy, which holds only in-frame ones; the method was immunoSEQ multiplex PCR. The table includes around 170,000 clones, roughly 80% detected once. The study's findings and limits: Sequencing likely generated an artifact that appeared as a cluster of highly shared sequence variants. A later analysis showed TCR association rates differing by HLA locus, peaking at DRB1 and lowest at HLA-C. The Asian-associated ancestry cluster reportedly had fewer N-insertions than the roughly 720-donor mean in a later analysis.

Worth noting for this clone: Antigen unknown.

This sequence originates from a man aged 50-60 years in good health and CMV-seronegative. What was sequenced was PBMCs.

The CDR3 sequence: CASSSGGSPAGGAFF. For the CDR3, the DNA is TGCGCCAGCAGCTCGGGGGGAAGTCCGGCGGGAGGGGCTTTCTTT. The chain links TRBV4-3 to TRBJ1-1; tentatively, D is TRBD1 (5 bases). Between the trimmed V and J ends, which lost 5 bases and 11 bases, there was a span of 24 bases. The CDR3 sequence is 15 residues long. Germline lookup yields CDR1 LGHNA and CDR2 YSLEER.